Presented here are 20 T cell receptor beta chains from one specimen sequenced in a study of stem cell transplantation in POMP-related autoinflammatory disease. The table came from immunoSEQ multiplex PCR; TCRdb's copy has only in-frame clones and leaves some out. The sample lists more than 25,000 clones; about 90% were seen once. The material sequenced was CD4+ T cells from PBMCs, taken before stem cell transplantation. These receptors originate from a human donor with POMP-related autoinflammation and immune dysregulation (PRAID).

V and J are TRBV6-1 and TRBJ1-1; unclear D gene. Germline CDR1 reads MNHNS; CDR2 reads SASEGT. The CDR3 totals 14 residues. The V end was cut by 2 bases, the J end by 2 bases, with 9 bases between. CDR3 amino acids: CASSELVGNTEAFF. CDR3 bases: TGTGCCAGCAGTGAACTCGTGGGAAACACTGAAGCTTTCTTT.

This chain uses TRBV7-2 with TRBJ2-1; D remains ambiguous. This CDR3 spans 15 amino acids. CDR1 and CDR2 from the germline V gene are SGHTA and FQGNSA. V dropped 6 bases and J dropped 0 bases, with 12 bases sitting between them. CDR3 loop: CASSPIGFSYNEQFF. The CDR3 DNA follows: TGTGCCAGCAGTCCTATAGGATTCTCCTACAATGAGCAGTTCTTC.

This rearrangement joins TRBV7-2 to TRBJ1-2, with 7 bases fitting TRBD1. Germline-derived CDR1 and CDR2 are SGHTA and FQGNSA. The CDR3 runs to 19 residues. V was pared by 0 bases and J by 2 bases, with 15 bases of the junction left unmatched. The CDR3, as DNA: TGTGCCAGCAGCTTAGCGAGGCGTTTGAGGACAGGCGACAACTATGGCTACACCTTC. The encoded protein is CASSLARRLRTGDNYGYTF.

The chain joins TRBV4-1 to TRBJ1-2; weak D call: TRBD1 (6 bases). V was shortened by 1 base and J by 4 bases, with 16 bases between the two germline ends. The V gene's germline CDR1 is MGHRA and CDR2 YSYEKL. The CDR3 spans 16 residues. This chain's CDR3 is CASSQGIKGGSYGYTF. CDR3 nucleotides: TGCGCCAGCAGCCAAGGTATTAAGGGGGGAAGCTATGGCTACACCTTC.

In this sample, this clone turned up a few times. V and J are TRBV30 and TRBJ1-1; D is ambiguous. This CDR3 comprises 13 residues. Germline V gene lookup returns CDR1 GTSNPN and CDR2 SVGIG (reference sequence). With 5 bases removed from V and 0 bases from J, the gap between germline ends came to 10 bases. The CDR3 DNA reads TGTGCCTGGGGCAGGAACATGAACACTGAAGCTTTCTTT. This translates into CAWGRNMNTEAFF.

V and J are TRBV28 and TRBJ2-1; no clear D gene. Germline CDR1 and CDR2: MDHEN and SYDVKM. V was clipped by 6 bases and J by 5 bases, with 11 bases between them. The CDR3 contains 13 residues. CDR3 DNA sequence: TGTGCCAGCAGCCTACCCCGAAACAATGAGCAGTTCTTC. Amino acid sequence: CASSLPRNNEQFF. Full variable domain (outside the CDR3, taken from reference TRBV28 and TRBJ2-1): DVKVTQSSRYLVKRTGEKVFLECVQDMDHENMFWYRQDPGLGLRLIYFSYDVKMKEKGDIPEGYSVSREKKERFSLILESASTNQTSMYLCASSLPRNNEQFFGPGTRLTVL.

CDR3 nucleotides: TGTGCCAGCAGAGCCGGGACAGGGACGGAGACCCAGTACTTC. This sequence encodes CASRAGTGTETQYF. This chain links TRBV2 with TRBJ2-5, with 9 bases aligning to TRBD1. This CDR3 is built from 14 residues. Germline V gene data show CDR1 as SNHLY and CDR2 as FYNNEI. The V gene end was trimmed by 6 bases and the J gene end by 5 bases; junction bases not matched to a gene: 7.

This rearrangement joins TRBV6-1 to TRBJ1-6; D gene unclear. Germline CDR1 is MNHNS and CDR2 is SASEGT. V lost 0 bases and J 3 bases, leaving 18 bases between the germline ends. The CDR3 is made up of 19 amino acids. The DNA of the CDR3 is TGTGCCAGCAGTGAAGCTCAGGTCGGCAGATCCAACTATAATTCACCCCTCCACTTT. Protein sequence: CASSEAQVGRSNYNSPLHF.

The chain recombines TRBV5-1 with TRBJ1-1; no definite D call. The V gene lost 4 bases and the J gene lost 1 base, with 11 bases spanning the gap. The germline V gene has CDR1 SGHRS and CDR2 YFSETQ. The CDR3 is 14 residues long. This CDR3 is CASSPPLGNTEAFF. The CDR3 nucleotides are TGCGCCAGCAGCCCCCCTCTCGGGAACACTGAAGCTTTCTTT.

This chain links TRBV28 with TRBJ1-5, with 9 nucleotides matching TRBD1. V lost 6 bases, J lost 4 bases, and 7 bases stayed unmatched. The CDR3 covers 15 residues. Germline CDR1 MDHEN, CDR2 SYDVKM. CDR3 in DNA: TGTGCCAGCAGACTTGGGGACAGGGAAAATCAGCCCCAGCATTTT. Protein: CASRLGDRENQPQHF.

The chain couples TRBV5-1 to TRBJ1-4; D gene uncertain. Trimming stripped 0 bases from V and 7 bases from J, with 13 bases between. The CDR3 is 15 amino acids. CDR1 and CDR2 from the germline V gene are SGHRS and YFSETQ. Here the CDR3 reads CASSLGGGGGEKLFF. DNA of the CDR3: TGCGCCAGCAGCTTGGGGGGAGGAGGAGGTGAAAAACTGTTTTTT.

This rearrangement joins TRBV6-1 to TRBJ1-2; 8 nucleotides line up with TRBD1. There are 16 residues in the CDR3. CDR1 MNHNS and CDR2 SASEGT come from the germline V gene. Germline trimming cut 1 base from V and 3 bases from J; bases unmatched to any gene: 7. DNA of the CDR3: TGTGCCAGCAGTGAAGTTTACAGGGGGTTTGACTATGGCTACACCTTC. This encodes CASSEVYRGFDYGYTF.

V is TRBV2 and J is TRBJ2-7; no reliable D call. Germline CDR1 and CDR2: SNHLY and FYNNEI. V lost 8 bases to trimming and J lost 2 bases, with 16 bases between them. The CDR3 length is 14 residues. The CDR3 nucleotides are TGTGCCAGCCAACAATTACTTGACACCTACGAGCAGTACTTC. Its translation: CASQQLLDTYEQYF.

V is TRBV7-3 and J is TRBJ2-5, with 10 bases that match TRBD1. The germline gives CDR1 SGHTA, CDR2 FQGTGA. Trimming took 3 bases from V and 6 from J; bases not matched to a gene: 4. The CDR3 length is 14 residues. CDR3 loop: CASSFGQGVQTQYF. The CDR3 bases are TGTGCCAGCAGCTTCGGACAGGGGGTACAGACCCAGTACTTC.

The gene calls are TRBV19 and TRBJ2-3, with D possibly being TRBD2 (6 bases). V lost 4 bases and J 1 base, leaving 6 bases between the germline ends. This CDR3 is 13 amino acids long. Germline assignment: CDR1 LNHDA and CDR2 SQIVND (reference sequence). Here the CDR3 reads CASSSGGTDTQYF. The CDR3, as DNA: TGTGCCAGTAGTAGCGGGGGCACAGATACGCAGTATTTT. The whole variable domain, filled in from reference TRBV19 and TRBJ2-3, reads DGGITQSPKYLFRKEGQNVTLSCEQNLNHDAMYWYRQDPGQGLRLIYYSQIVNDFQKGDIAEGYSVSREKKESFPLTVTSAQKNPTAFYLCASSSGGTDTQYFGPGTRLTVL.

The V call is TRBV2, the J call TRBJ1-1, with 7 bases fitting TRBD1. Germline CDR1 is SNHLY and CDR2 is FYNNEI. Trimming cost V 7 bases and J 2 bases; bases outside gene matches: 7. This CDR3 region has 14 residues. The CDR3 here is CASTVQGQNTEAFF. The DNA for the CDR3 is TGTGCCAGCACCGTACAGGGGCAAAACACTGAAGCTTTCTTT.

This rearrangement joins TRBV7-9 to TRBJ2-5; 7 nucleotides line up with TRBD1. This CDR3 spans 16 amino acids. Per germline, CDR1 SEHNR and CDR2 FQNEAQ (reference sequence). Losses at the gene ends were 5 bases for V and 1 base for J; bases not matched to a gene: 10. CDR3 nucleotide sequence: TGTGCCAGCAGCCTTAGGGGCGCAGGGGGCCAAGAGACCCAGTACTTC. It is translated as CASSLRGAGGQETQYF.

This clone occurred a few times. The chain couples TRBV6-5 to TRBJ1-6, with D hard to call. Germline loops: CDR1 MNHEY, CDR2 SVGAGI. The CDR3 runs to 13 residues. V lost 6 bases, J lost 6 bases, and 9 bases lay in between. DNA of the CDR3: TGTGCCAGCAGGGTAATGGGTAATTCACCCCTCCACTTT. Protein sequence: CASRVMGNSPLHF.

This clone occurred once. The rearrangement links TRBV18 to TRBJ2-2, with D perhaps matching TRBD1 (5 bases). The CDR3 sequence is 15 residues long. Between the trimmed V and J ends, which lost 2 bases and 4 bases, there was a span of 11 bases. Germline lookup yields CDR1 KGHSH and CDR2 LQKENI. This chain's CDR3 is CASSPSQGSTGELFF. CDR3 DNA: TGTGCCAGCTCACCATCGCAGGGTAGCACCGGGGAGCTGTTTTTT.

CDR3 residues: CASSLSSETQYF. The CDR3 DNA reads as TGTGCCAGCAGTTTATCGTCAGAGACCCAGTACTTC. The genes are TRBV28 and TRBJ2-5; D unclear. Per germline, CDR1 MDHEN and CDR2 SYDVKM. The CDR3 is 12 residues long. V lost 1 base and J 4 bases, leaving 4 bases between the germline ends.